The subject of this entry is one T cell receptor beta chain. These data originate in a study of glioma-infiltrating T cells after dendritic cell vaccination. This CDR3 is 17 amino acids long. Germline CDR1 MDHEN, CDR2 SYDVKM. V dropped 5 bases and J dropped 3; count of bases not matched to a gene: 11. The method was immunoSEQ multiplex PCR; TCRdb's version includes in-frame clones alone and lacks a portion of them. The profile shows about 63,000 clones, about 83% of them singletons. As for time point: after dendritic cell vaccination, including at tumor progression/relapse. V usage is TRBV28 and J usage is TRBJ2-5; 11 bases align to TRBD1. Sequencing used blood, obtained after dendritic cell vaccination. The clonotype was recovered from a human donor with glioblastoma. The CDR3 DNA sequence: TGTGCCAGCAGTCAAGCCCGGGACAGGGGGATGAAAGAGACCCAGTACTTC. Its translation: CASSQARDRGMKETQYF. Full variable domain (outside the CDR3, taken from reference TRBV28 and TRBJ2-5): DVKVTQSSRYLVKRTGEKVFLECVQDMDHENMFWYRQDPGLGLRLIYFSYDVKMKEKGDIPEGYSVSREKKERFSLILESASTNQTSMYLCASSQARDRGMKETQYFGPGTRLLVL.